Sequencing of this TCR beta chain was carried out in a study of blood T cell repertoires in COVID-19. This CDR3 comprises 17 residues. Sequencing used immunoSEQ multiplex PCR; TCRdb keeps in-frame clones, though not all of them. The repertoire holds under 200,000 clones, roughly four fifths seen once, with over 9.5% in the top ten. This receptor was taken from a middle-aged man who had recovered from COVID-19. The sequenced sample consisted of PBMCs or T cells enriched from blood (not recorded which). The chain recombines TRBV1 with TRBJ2-4; the D segment call TRBD2 is taken from the table without a DNA check. TRBV1 is a recognized pseudogene. CDR3 coding DNA: TGCACCAGCAGCCTCATAGAAATCGCTTATGCCAAAAACATTCAGTACTTC. Protein product: CTSSLIEIAYAKNIQYF.